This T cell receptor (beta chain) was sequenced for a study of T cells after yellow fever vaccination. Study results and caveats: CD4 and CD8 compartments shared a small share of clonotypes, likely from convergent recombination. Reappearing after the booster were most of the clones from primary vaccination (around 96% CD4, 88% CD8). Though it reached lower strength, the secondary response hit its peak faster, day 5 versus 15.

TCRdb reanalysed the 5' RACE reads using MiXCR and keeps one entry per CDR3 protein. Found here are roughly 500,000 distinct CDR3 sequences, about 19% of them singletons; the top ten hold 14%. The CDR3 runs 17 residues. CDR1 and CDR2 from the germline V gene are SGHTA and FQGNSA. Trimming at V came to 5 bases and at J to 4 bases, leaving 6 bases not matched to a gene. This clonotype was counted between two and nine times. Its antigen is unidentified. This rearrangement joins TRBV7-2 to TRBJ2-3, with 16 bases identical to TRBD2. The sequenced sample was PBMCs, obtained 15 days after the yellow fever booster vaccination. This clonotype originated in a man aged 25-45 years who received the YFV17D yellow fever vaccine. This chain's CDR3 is CASSGGTSGRAPDTQYF. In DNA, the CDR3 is TGTGCCAGCAGCGGCGGGACTAGCGGGAGGGCGCCAGATACGCAGTATTTT.